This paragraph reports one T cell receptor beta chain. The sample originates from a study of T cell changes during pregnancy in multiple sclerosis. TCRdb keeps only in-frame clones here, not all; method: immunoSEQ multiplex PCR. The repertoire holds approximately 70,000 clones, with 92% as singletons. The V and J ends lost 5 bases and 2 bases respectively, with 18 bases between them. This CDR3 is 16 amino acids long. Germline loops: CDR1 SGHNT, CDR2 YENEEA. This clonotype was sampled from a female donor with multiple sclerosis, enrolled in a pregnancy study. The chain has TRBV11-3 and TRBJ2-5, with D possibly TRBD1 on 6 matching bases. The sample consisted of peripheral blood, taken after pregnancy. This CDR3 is CASSTRQVDWQETQYF. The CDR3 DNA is TGTGCCAGCAGCACTCGACAGGTGGACTGGCAAGAGACCCAGTACTTC.